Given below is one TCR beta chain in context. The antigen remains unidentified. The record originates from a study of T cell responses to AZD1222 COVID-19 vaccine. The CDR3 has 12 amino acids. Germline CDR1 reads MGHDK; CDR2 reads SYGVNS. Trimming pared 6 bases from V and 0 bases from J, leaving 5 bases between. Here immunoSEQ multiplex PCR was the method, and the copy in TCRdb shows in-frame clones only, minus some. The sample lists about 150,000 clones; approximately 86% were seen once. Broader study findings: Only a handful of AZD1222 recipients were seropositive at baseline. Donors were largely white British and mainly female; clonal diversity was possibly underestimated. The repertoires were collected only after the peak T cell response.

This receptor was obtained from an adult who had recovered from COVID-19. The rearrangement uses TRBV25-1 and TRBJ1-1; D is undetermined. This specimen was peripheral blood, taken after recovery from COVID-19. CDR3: CASSQLNTEAFF. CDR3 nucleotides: TGTGCCAGCAGCCAATTGAACACTGAAGCTTTCTTT.